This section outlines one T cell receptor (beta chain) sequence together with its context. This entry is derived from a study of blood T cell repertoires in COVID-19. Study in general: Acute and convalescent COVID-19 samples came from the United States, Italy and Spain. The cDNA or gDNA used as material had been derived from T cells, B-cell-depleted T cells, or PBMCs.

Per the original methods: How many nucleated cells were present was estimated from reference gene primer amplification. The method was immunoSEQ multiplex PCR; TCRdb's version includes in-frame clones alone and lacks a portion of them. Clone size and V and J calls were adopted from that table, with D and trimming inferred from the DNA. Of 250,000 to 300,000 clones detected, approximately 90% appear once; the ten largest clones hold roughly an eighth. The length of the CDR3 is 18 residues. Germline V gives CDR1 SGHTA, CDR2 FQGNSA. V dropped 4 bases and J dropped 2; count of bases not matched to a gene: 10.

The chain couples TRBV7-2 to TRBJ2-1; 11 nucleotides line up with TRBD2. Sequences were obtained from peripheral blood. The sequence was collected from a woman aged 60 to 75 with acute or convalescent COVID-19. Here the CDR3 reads CASSYPATSGNAYNEQFF. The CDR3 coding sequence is TGTGCCAGCAGCTACCCCGCGACTAGCGGGAACGCCTACAATGAGCAGTTCTTC.